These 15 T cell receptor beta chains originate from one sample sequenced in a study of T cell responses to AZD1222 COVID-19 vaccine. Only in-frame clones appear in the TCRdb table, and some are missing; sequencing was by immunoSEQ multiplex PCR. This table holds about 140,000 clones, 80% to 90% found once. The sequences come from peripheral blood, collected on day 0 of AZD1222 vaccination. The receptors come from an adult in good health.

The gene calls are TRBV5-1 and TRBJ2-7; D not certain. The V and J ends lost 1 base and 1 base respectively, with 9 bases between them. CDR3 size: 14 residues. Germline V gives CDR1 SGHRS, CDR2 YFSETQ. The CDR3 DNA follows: TGCGCCAGCAGCTTGAGGCTTGGGTCCTACGAGCAGTACTTC. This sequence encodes CASSLRLGSYEQYF. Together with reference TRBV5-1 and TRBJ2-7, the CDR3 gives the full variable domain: KAGVTQTPRYLIKTRGQQVTLSCSPISGHRSVSWYQQTPGQGLQFLFEYFSETQRNKGNFPGRFSGRQFSNSRSEMNVSTLELGDSALYLCASSLRLGSYEQYFGPGTRLTVT.

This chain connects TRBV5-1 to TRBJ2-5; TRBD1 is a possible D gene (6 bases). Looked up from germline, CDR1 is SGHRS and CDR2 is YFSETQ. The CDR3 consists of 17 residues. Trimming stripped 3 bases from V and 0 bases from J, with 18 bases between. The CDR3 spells CASSSHDTGLYQETQYF. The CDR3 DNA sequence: TGCGCCAGCAGCTCCCACGACACAGGGCTGTACCAAGAGACCCAGTACTTC. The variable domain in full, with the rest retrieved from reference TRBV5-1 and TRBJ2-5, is KAGVTQTPRYLIKTRGQQVTLSCSPISGHRSVSWYQQTPGQGLQFLFEYFSETQRNKGNFPGRFSGRQFSNSRSEMNVSTLELGDSALYLCASSSHDTGLYQETQYFGPGTRLLVL.

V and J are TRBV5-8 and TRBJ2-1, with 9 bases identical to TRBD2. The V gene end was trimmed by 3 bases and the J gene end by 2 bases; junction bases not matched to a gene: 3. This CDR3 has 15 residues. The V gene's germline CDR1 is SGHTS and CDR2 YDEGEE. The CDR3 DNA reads TGTGCCAGCAGCTCCGGCGGGAGGGCCTACAATGAGCAGTTCTTC. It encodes CASSSGGRAYNEQFF.

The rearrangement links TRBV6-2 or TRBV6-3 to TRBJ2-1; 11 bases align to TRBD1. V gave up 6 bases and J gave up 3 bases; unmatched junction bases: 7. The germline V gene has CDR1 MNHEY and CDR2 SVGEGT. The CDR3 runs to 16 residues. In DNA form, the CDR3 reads TGTGCCAGCAGCCCACTTGGGACAGGGGGCTACAATGAGCAGTTCTTC. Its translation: CASSPLGTGGYNEQFF.

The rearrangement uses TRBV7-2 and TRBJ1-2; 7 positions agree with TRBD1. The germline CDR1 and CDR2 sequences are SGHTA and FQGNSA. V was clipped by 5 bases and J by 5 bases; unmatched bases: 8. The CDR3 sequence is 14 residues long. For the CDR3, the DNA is TGTGCCAGCAGCGGGTGGGACAGCCGATATGGCTACACCTTC. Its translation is CASSGWDSRYGYTF. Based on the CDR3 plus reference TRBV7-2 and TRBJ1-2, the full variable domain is GAGVSQSPSNKVTEKGKDVELRCDPISGHTALYWYRQSLGQGLEFLIYFQGNSAPDKSGLPSDRFSAERTGGSVSTLTIQRTQQEDSAVYLCASSGWDSRYGYTFGSGTRLTVV.

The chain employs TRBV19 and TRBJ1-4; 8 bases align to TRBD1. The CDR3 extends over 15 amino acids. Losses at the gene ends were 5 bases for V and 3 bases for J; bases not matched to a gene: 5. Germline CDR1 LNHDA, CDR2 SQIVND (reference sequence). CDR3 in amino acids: CASSDRGGANEKLFF. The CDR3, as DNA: TGTGCCAGTAGTGACAGGGGAGGGGCTAATGAAAAACTGTTTTTT. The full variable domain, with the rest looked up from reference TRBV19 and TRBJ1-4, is DGGITQSPKYLFRKEGQNVTLSCEQNLNHDAMYWYRQDPGQGLRLIYYSQIVNDFQKGDIAEGYSVSREKKESFPLTVTSAQKNPTAFYLCASSDRGGANEKLFFGSGTQLSVL.

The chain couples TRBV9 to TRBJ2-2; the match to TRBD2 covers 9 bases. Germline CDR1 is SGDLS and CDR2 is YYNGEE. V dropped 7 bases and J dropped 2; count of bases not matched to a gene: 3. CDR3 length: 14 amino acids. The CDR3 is CASAGGHNTGELFF. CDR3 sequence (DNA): TGTGCCAGCGCGGGGGGGCATAACACCGGGGAGCTGTTTTTT.

The CDR3 loop reads CASSRGLARPRTPLPGETQYF. Written as DNA, the CDR3 is TGTGCCAGCTCTCGCGGACTAGCAAGGCCCCGTACCCCCCTCCCAGGGGAGACCCAGTACTTC. The V gene is TRBV18, the J gene TRBJ2-5; TRBD2 matches 8 bases. V gave up 6 bases and J gave up 5 bases; unmatched junction bases: 29. CDR1 and CDR2 (germline): KGHSH, LQKENI. This CDR3 has 21 amino acids. Full variable domain (missing parts from reference TRBV18 and TRBJ2-5): NAGVMQNPRHLVRRRGQEARLRCSPMKGHSHVYWYRQLPEEGLKFMVYLQKENIIDESGMPKERFSAEFPKEGPSILRIQQVVRGDSAAYFCASSRGLARPRTPLPGETQYFGPGTRLLVL.

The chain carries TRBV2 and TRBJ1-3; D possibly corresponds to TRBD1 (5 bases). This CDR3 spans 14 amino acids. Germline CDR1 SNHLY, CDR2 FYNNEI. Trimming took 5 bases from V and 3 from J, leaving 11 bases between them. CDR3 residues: CASSWQGSGNTIYF. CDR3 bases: TGTGCCAGCAGTTGGCAGGGTAGTGGAAACACCATATATTTT.

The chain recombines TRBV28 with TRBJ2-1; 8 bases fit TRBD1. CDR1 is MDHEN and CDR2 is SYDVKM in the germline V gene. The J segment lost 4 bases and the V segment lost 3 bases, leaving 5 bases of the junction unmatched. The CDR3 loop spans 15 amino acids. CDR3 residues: CASSFLGQEYNEQFF. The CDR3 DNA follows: TGTGCCAGCAGTTTTTTGGGACAGGAGTACAATGAGCAGTTCTTC.

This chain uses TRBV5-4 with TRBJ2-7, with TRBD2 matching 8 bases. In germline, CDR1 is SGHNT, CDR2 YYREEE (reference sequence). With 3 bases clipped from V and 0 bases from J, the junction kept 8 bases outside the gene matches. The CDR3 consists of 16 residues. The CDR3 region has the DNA TGTGCCAGCAGCTCCCGGCCTAGCGGGCTCTCCTACGAGCAGTACTTC. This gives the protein CASSSRPSGLSYEQYF. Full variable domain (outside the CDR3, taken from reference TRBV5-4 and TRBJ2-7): ETGVTQSPTHLIKTRGQQVTLRCSSQSGHNTVSWYQQALGQGPQFIFQYYREEENGRGNFPPRFSGLQFPNYSSELNVNALELDDSALYLCASSSRPSGLSYEQYFGPGTRLTVT.

The CDR3 sequence: CASSSGGKETQYF. CDR3 in DNA: TGTGCCAGCAGTTCGGGCGGGAAAGAGACCCAGTACTTC. The rearrangement links TRBV28 to TRBJ2-5; D is possibly TRBD2 (6 bases). Germline loops: CDR1 MDHEN, CDR2 SYDVKM. V was shortened by 4 bases and J by 3 bases, with 9 bases between the two germline ends. The CDR3 contains 13 residues.

In nucleotides, the CDR3 is TGTGCCAGCAGCGTTGTCGGCAGCTCTGGAAACACCATATATTTT. Protein: CASSVVGSSGNTIYF. The rearrangement uses TRBV9 and TRBJ1-3; D unresolved. CDR1 and CDR2 (germline): SGDLS, YYNGEE. This CDR3 spans 15 amino acids. Trimming removed 2 bases at V and 0 bases at J, with 9 bases between.

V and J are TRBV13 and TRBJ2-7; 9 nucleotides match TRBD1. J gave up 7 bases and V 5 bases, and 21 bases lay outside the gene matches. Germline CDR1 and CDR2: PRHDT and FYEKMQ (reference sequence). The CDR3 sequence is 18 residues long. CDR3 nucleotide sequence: TGTGCCAGCAGCCCGCGGCCCGGCTGGGACAGGGTATCGAAGGAGCAGTACTTC. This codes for CASSPRPGWDRVSKEQYF.

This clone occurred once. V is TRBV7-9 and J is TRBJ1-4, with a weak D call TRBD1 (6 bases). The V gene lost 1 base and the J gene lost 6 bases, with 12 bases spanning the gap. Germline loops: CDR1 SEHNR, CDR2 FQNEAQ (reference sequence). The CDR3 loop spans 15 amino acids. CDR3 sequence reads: CASSLGRTAHEKLFF. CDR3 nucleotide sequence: TGTGCCAGCAGCTTAGGGAGGACAGCTCATGAAAAACTGTTTTTT.